These 21 T cell receptor beta chains were all obtained from the same sample, sequenced in a study of blood T cell repertoires in COVID-19. The table came from immunoSEQ multiplex PCR; TCRdb's copy has only in-frame clones and leaves some out. Of 85,000 to 130,000 clones listed, approximately 80% were seen once; the top ten hold 4% to 5.5%. Sequenced input: peripheral blood. These receptors all come from a man between 60 and 75 years old with acute or convalescent COVID-19.

The J gene is TRBJ1-4, the V gene TRBV28; 7 nucleotides align to TRBD1. The CDR3 is 15 residues long. In germline, CDR1 is MDHEN, CDR2 SYDVKM. J lost 10 bases, V lost 5 bases, and 13 bases had no gene match. CDR3 loop: CASSPQTGMSGKLFF. The CDR3, as DNA: TGTGCCAGCAGTCCTCAGACAGGGATGTCGGGAAAACTGTTTTTT. The entire variable domain, with the rest obtained from reference TRBV28 and TRBJ1-4, is as follows: DVKVTQSSRYLVKRTGEKVFLECVQDMDHENMFWYRQDPGLGLRLIYFSYDVKMKEKGDIPEGYSVSREKKERFSLILESASTNQTSMYLCASSPQTGMSGKLFFGSGTQLSVL.

The chain has TRBV24-1 and TRBJ2-7, with 9 bases fitting TRBD1. Trimming removed 5 bases from V and 5 bases from J; junction bases left unmatched: 12. This CDR3 spans 16 amino acids. Germline V gene sequence: CDR1 KGHDR, CDR2 SFDVKD. This CDR3 is CATSGSGQGNRNEQYF. The CDR3, as DNA: TGTGCCACCAGTGGCTCGGGACAGGGTAATAGGAACGAGCAGTACTTC.

J is TRBJ2-1 and V is TRBV5-6; 9 bases align to TRBD2. The V segment lost 5 bases and the J segment 0 bases; nucleotides outside the gene matches: 6. The germline gives CDR1 SGHDT, CDR2 YYEEEE. This CDR3 contains 16 residues. The CDR3 nucleotides read TGTGCCAGCAGGGGGCTAGCGGGGAGCTCCTACAATGAGCAGTTCTTC. As protein: CASRGLAGSSYNEQFF.

Only a few counts were recorded for this clone. Other DNA variants within this sample encode the same CDR3. The rearrangement uses TRBV7-2 and TRBJ2-2; weak D call: TRBD2 (5 bases). With 0 bases removed from V and 3 bases from J, the gap between germline ends came to 5 bases. This CDR3 has 14 amino acids. CDR1 SGHTA and CDR2 FQGNSA come from the germline V gene. The CDR3 nucleotides are TGTGCCAGCAGCTTAGCGGGAGACACCGGGGAGCTGTTTTTT. Translating gives CASSLAGDTGELFF.

This clone has more than one count but fewer than ten. This chain connects TRBV5-1 to TRBJ1-1; no reliable D call. Germline assignment: CDR1 SGHRS and CDR2 YFSETQ. Trimming shortened V by 0 bases and J by 1 base, and 13 bases separated the two germline ends. This CDR3 spans 16 amino acids. CDR3 sequence reads: CASSLGSGGANTEAFF. The CDR3 region has the DNA TGCGCCAGCAGCTTGGGGTCCGGAGGTGCGAACACTGAAGCTTTCTTT.

The chain combines TRBV3-1 (or the pseudogene TRBV3-2) with TRBJ1-1, with 8 nucleotides matching TRBD1. CDR1 is LGHDT, CDR2 YNNKEL, per germline (reference sequence). The CDR3 sequence is 15 residues long. V was pared by 3 bases and J by 1 base, with 4 bases of the junction left unmatched. The CDR3 sequence is CASSQGDRWNTEAFF. DNA for the CDR3: TGTGCCAGCAGCCAGGGGGACAGGTGGAACACTGAAGCTTTCTTT.

V is TRBV27 and J is TRBJ1-5, with TRBD1 matching 10 bases. Trimming at V came to 6 bases and at J to 4 bases, leaving 9 bases not matched to a gene. The length of the CDR3 is 16 residues. Germline loops: CDR1 MNHEY, CDR2 SMNVEV (reference sequence). CDR3 region: CASRRETGGSNQPQHF. CDR3 sequence (DNA): TGTGCCAGCAGGCGTGAGACAGGGGGCTCGAATCAGCCCCAGCATTTT.

This chain links TRBV3-1 (or the pseudogene TRBV3-2) with TRBJ1-2; D unresolved. V dropped 4 bases and J dropped 2 bases, with 11 bases sitting between them. The CDR3 runs to 14 residues. CDR1 is LGHDT and CDR2 is YNNKEL in the germline V gene (reference sequence). The CDR3 protein is CASSLEGVNYGYTF. For the CDR3, the DNA is TGTGCCAGCAGCCTGGAGGGTGTCAACTATGGCTACACCTTC.

This chain connects TRBV27 to TRBJ2-7; TRBD2 is a possible D gene (6 bases). Germline V gives CDR1 MNHEY, CDR2 SMNVEV (reference sequence). The length of the CDR3 is 18 residues. Trimming removed 6 bases from V and 6 bases from J, with 30 bases in between. CDR3 DNA: TGTGCCAGCAGACGAATCCTAACGACTAGTAAGGCGATACCCGAGCAGTACTTC. Translation: CASRRILTTSKAIPEQYF.

This chain connects TRBV2 to TRBJ2-7; TRBD1 agrees at 7 bases. Germline-derived CDR1 and CDR2 are SNHLY and FYNNEI. The CDR3 is made up of 13 amino acids. The V segment lost 6 bases and the J segment 6 bases; nucleotides outside the gene matches: 8. The CDR3 is CASSLTGFGEQYF. In DNA, the CDR3 is TGTGCCAGCAGCCTGACAGGGTTCGGCGAGCAGTACTTC.

The chain employs TRBV6-5 and TRBJ1-2; D gene uncertain. The CDR3 totals 15 residues. The V end lost 0 bases, the J end lost 2 bases, and 10 bases lay between the germline ends. Germline CDR1 MNHEY, CDR2 SVGAGI. The CDR3 spells CASSYSAGYNYGYTF. The CDR3 nucleotides are TGTGCCAGCAGTTACTCCGCGGGTTACAACTATGGCTACACCTTC.

The chain combines TRBV18 with TRBJ2-6; D might be TRBD1 (5 bases). This CDR3 spans 17 amino acids. V lost 3 bases, J lost 2 bases, and 14 bases lay in between. Germline CDR1 and CDR2: KGHSH and LQKENI. The CDR3 loop reads CASSPFSPGTGANVLTF. CDR3 bases: TGTGCCAGCTCACCTTTCTCGCCAGGGACTGGGGCCAACGTCCTGACTTTC.

This chain links TRBV7-6 with TRBJ2-2; 12 positions match TRBD2. Trimming cost V 0 bases and J 1 base; bases outside gene matches: 3. Germline V gene sequence: CDR1 SGHVS, CDR2 FNYEAQ. CDR3 size: 18 residues. The CDR3 loop is CASSLALLAGGNTGELFF. In DNA form, the CDR3 reads TGTGCCAGCAGCTTAGCGCTACTAGCGGGAGGGAACACCGGGGAGCTGTTTTTT.

The chain employs TRBV6-2 or TRBV6-3 and TRBJ1-5, with D perhaps TRBD1 (6 bases). V lost 4 bases and J lost 6, with 7 bases in between. Germline V gene sequence: CDR1 MNHEY, CDR2 SVGEGT. The CDR3 spans 12 residues. CDR3 residues: CASSSGVQPQHF. The CDR3 bases are TGTGCCAGCAGTTCAGGGGTTCAGCCCCAGCATTTT.

This sequence joins TRBV3-1 (or the pseudogene TRBV3-2) and TRBJ1-2; TRBD1 is a possible D gene (5 bases). This CDR3 region has 15 residues. V was shortened by 1 base and J by 8 bases, with 17 bases between the two germline ends. Per the germline V gene, CDR1 is LGHDT and CDR2 is YNNKEL (reference sequence). In DNA form, the CDR3 reads TGTGCCAGCAGCCAAGGGTGGAGGGGCGCGGGGGGCTACACCTTC. It is translated as CASSQGWRGAGGYTF.

V usage is TRBV5-3 and J usage is TRBJ2-2; possible D gene TRBD1, 6 bases. TRBV5-3 is given ORF status, its function remaining uncertain. Trimming removed 3 bases at V and 1 base at J, with 10 bases between. CDR3 length: 15 residues. CDR3 amino acids: CARSSTGRNTGELFF. The CDR3 DNA reads TGTGCCAGAAGCTCTACAGGGAGGAACACCGGGGAGCTGTTTTTT.

This chain joins TRBV6-5 and TRBJ1-5; TRBD1 is a possible D gene (5 bases). With 0 bases removed from V and 2 bases from J, the gap between germline ends came to 8 bases. Germline lookup yields CDR1 MNHEY and CDR2 SVGAGI. This CDR3 comprises 15 residues. This CDR3 reads CASSYSTQGNQPQHF. The CDR3 DNA reads TGTGCCAGCAGTTACTCGACACAGGGCAATCAGCCCCAGCATTTT.

The chain combines TRBV2 with TRBJ2-7; D is perhaps TRBD1 (6 bases). The CDR3 is 13 residues long. V was cut by 4 bases and J by 4 bases, with 11 bases left in between. Germline CDR1 and CDR2: SNHLY and FYNNEI. This chain's CDR3 is CASSGPRGYEQYF. For the CDR3, the DNA is TGTGCCAGCAGTGGCCCTAGGGGGTACGAGCAGTACTTC.

The gene calls are TRBV2 and TRBJ1-5; possibly TRBD1 for D (6 bases). Germline CDR1 and CDR2: SNHLY and FYNNEI. The CDR3 is made up of 15 amino acids. V shed 1 base and J shed 5 bases, with 12 bases lying between them. This CDR3 is CASSEGTAAYQPQHF. In DNA, the CDR3 is TGTGCCAGCAGTGAAGGGACAGCGGCCTATCAGCCCCAGCATTTT.

This chain joins TRBV2 and TRBJ2-7; D is undetermined. There are 11 residues in the CDR3. V was clipped by 6 bases and J by 4 bases, with 7 bases between them. Germline V gene lookup returns CDR1 SNHLY and CDR2 FYNNEI. The CDR3 loop reads CASSPFYEQYF. In DNA, the CDR3 is TGTGCCAGCAGCCCGTTTTACGAGCAGTACTTC. Complete variable domain (other parts from reference TRBV2 and TRBJ2-7): EPEVTQTPSHQVTQMGQEVILRCVPISNHLYFYWYRQILGQKVEFLVSFYNNEISEKSEIFDDQFSVERPDGSNFTLKIRSTKLEDSAMYFCASSPFYEQYFGPGTRLTVT.

This clone was detected a few times. This chain joins TRBV7-2 and TRBJ2-1, with 10 bases identical to TRBD2. The germline gives CDR1 SGHTA, CDR2 FQGNSA. CDR3 length equals 15 residues. V shed 3 bases, J shed 7 bases, and the junction held 6 bases outside the gene matches. CDR3 DNA sequence: TGTGCCAGCAGCTTCCCTAGCGGGAGTGGTAATGAGCAGTTCTTC. Amino acids: CASSFPSGSGNEQFF. The whole variable domain, remainder taken from reference TRBV7-2 and TRBJ2-1, is GAGVSQSPSNKVTEKGKDVELRCDPISGHTALYWYRQSLGQGLEFLIYFQGNSAPDKSGLPSDRFSAERTGGSVSTLTIQRTQQEDSAVYLCASSFPSGSGNEQFFGPGTRLTVL.